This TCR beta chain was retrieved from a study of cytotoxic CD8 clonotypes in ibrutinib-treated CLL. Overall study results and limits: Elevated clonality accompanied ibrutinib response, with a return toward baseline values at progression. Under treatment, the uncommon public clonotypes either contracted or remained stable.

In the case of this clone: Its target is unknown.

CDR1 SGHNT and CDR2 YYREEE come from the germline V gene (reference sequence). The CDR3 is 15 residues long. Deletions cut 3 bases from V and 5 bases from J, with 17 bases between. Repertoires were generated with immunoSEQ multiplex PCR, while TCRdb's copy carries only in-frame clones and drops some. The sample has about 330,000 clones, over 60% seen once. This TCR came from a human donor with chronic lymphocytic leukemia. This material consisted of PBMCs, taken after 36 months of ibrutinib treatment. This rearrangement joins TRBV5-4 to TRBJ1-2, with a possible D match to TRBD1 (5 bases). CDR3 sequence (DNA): TGTGCCAGCAGCTCCCCTTATTCAGGGTATTATGGCTACACCTTC. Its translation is CASSSPYSGYYGYTF.